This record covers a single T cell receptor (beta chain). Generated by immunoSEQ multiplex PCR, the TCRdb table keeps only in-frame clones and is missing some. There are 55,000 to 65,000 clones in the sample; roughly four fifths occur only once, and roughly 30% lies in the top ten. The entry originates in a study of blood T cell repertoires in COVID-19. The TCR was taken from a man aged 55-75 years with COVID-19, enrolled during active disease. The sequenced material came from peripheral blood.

CDR3 sequence: CASSLRDRVWANTGELFF. CDR3 DNA: TGTGCCAGCAGCTTACGAGACAGGGTGTGGGCGAACACCGGGGAGCTGTTTTTT. The V call is TRBV11-3, the J call TRBJ2-2; 7 bases align to TRBD1. The CDR3 loop spans 18 amino acids. With 2 bases clipped from V and 0 bases from J, the junction kept 9 bases outside the gene matches. CDR1 is SGHNT and CDR2 is YENEEA in the germline V gene.